Listed below are T cell receptor beta chains from one sample, sequenced in a study of identical twins. In TCRdb, the 5' RACE reads were re-called with MiXCR into one record per CDR3 protein. The data show about 530,000 distinct CDR3 sequences, roughly 15% seen once. Another study also made use of these data, one on yellow fever vaccine responses in identical twins.

The sequenced material came from CD4+ T cells sorted from blood. These receptors originate from a woman younger than 35 in good health. Both conserved end residues are part of each CDR3. The D gene is left open where the match is weak. Not every row has a clone size; where given, it reads once, few, many or a size class.

size,V,J,D,CDR3,DNA
NA,TRBV15,TRBJ1-4,NA,CATSRVDSKNEKLFF,TGTGCCACCAGCAGAGTCGACAGTAAGAATGAAAAACTGTTTTTT
NA,TRBV5-8,TRBJ2-1,TRBD2,CASSLATGTSAYNEQFF,TGTGCCAGCAGCTTGGCCACCGGGACTAGCGCCTACAATGAGCAGTTCTTC
NA,TRBV12-3/TRBV12-4,TRBJ1-1,NA,CASSIGVGAFF,TGTGCCAGCAGCATCGGGGTTGGGGCTTTCTTT
NA,TRBV6-1,TRBJ1-6,TRBD1,CASTQGGRANSPLHF,TGTGCCAGCACCCAAGGGGGCAGGGCGAATTCACCCCTCCACTTT
NA,TRBV7-2,TRBJ2-1,TRBD2,CASSSPGGRRFNEQFF,TGTGCCAGCAGCTCCCCGGGCGGGAGAAGATTCAATGAGCAGTTCTTC
few,TRBV10-2,TRBJ2-5,TRBD2,CASSALAIQETQYF,TGCGCCAGCAGCGCACTAGCGATCCAAGAGACCCAGTACTTC
many,TRBV5-1,TRBJ2-3,NA,CASSLADRLGTQYF,TGCGCCAGCAGCTTGGCCGACAGGTTGGGTACGCAGTATTTT
NA,TRBV12-3/TRBV12-4,TRBJ2-6,NA,CASSQGGTFNSGANVLTF,TGTGCCAGCAGTCAGGGGGGCACGTTCAACTCTGGGGCCAACGTCCTGACTTTC
few,TRBV5-1,TRBJ2-3,TRBD1,CASSKGSPGQSTDTQYF,TGCGCCAGCAGCAAAGGATCCCCGGGACAGAGCACAGATACGCAGTATTTT
NA,TRBV9,TRBJ2-3,TRBD2,CASSVRGAGEADTQYF,TGTGCCAGCAGCGTAAGAGGAGCGGGAGAGGCAGATACGCAGTATTTT
NA,TRBV7-9,TRBJ2-7,TRBD1,CASSLGQGIPKFWEQYF,TGTGCCAGCAGCCTCGGACAGGGAATACCCAAATTCTGGGAGCAGTACTTC
few,TRBV10-3,TRBJ2-7,NA,CAIGPGVGYEQYF,TGTGCCATTGGGCCGGGAGTGGGCTACGAGCAGTACTTC
many,TRBV20-1,TRBJ1-4,NA,CSAMRAATNEKLFF,TGCAGTGCAATGAGGGCTGCAACTAATGAAAAACTGTTTTTT
NA,TRBV6-5,TRBJ2-7,TRBD1,CASSYSSAPGTGMEYF,TGTGCCAGCAGTTACTCTTCCGCTCCCGGGACAGGGATGGAGTACTTC
few,TRBV7-2,TRBJ2-1,NA,CASSTPGQYYNEQFF,TGTGCCAGCAGCACACCGGGACAATATTACAATGAGCAGTTCTTC
NA,TRBV7-6,TRBJ2-3,TRBD1,CASSFTGDTDTQYF,TGTGCCAGCAGCTTTACAGGGGATACAGATACGCAGTATTTT
few,TRBV18,TRBJ2-3,NA,CASSPKASEDTQYF,TGTGCCAGCTCACCTAAGGCGTCGGAAGATACGCAGTATTTT
few,TRBV2,TRBJ2-7,NA,CASSVSRVGTYEQYF,TGTGCCAGCAGTGTGAGCAGAGTCGGTACCTACGAGCAGTACTTC
NA,TRBV29-1,TRBJ2-1,NA,CSVRTALNNEQFF,TGCAGCGTCCGGACAGCACTTAACAATGAGCAGTTCTTC
few,TRBV6-1,TRBJ2-5,TRBD1,CASSARTGVQETQYF,TGTGCCAGCAGCGCCCGAACAGGGGTTCAAGAGACCCAGTACTTC
NA,TRBV12-3/TRBV12-4,TRBJ1-5,NA,CASSDSLYSNQPQHF,TGTGCCAGCAGTGACAGCCTATATAGCAATCAGCCCCAGCATTTT
NA,TRBV7-6,TRBJ2-7,NA,CASSSLRARPYEQYF,TGTGCCAGCAGCTCCCTCCGGGCCAGACCCTACGAGCAGTACTTC
few,TRBV5-6,TRBJ1-3,NA,CASSTIRGANTIYF,TGTGCCAGCAGCACGATTCGGGGGGCGAACACCATATATTTT
NA,TRBV29-1,TRBJ2-2,NA,CSVGGSNTGELFF,TGCAGCGTTGGAGGCTCAAACACCGGGGAGCTGTTTTTT
NA,TRBV2,TRBJ1-2,TRBD1,CASSGQGVYGYTF,TGTGCCAGCAGTGGACAGGGTGTCTATGGCTACACCTTC
NA,TRBV9,TRBJ2-4,NA,CASSVDPGGAERAKNIQYF,TGTGCCAGCAGCGTAGATCCCGGAGGGGCGGAAAGGGCCAAAAACATTCAGTACTTC